A selection of T cell receptor beta chains follows, all from one sample in a study of T-cell reconstitution after alpha-beta-depleted transplantation in children. TCRdb fed the PCR reads into MiXCR, producing one record per CDR3 protein. The sample carries some 640,000 distinct CDR3 sequences, approximately 17% recorded once. Sequenced here: PBMCs from the stem cell graft donor, sampled from the stem cell graft. The origin of the receptors is a human donor who donated a stem cell graft to a child with acute myeloid leukemia. Both conserved end residues are part of each CDR3. The D gene is left open where the match is weak. A row's size may be missing; if present it is once, few, many or a size class.

V gene: TRBV6-5
D gene: TRBD2
CDR3 length: 12
clone size: many
J gene: TRBJ2-1
CDR3 protein: CASRAGGNEQFF
CDR3 DNA: TGTGCCAGCAGGGCGGGGGGGAATGAGCAGTTCTTC

V gene: TRBV20-1
D gene: TRBD2
CDR3 length: 14
clone size: NA
J gene: TRBJ2-1
CDR3 protein: CSASGLDLVDEQFF
CDR3 DNA: TGCAGTGCGTCGGGACTAGATTTGGTCGATGAGCAGTTCTTC

V gene: TRBV25-1
D gene: TRBD1
CDR3 length: 14
clone size: NA
J gene: TRBJ1-4
CDR3 protein: CASSARQGYEKLFF
CDR3 DNA: TGTGCCAGCAGTGCGAGACAGGGATATGAAAAACTGTTTTTT

V gene: TRBV12-3/TRBV12-4
D gene: NA
CDR3 length: 13
clone size: NA
J gene: TRBJ1-2
CDR3 protein: CASSLGEHYGYTF
CDR3 DNA: TGTGCCAGCAGCTTAGGAGAGCACTATGGCTACACCTTC

V gene: TRBV7-8
D gene: NA
CDR3 length: 17
clone size: few
J gene: TRBJ1-5
CDR3 protein: CASSLAGMGPLVQPQHF
CDR3 DNA: TGTGCCAGCAGCTTAGCCGGTATGGGCCCTCTGGTTCAGCCCCAGCATTTT

V gene: TRBV20-1
D gene: NA
CDR3 length: 17
clone size: many
J gene: TRBJ1-6
CDR3 protein: CSASTAGGASYNSPLHF
CDR3 DNA: TGCAGTGCTAGCACTGCCGGTGGGGCCTCCTATAATTCACCCCTCCACTTT

V gene: TRBV3-1
D gene: NA
CDR3 length: 18
clone size: NA
J gene: TRBJ1-5
CDR3 protein: CASSLARQTYNSNQPQHF
CDR3 DNA: TGTGCCAGCAGTTTGGCGAGACAAACCTACAATAGCAATCAGCCCCAGCATTTT

V gene: TRBV20-1
D gene: NA
CDR3 length: 15
clone size: many
J gene: TRBJ1-1
CDR3 protein: CSARKTGRKGTEAFF
CDR3 DNA: TGCAGTGCTAGAAAAACAGGGAGAAAGGGGACTGAAGCTTTCTTT

V gene: TRBV12-3/TRBV12-4
D gene: TRBD1
CDR3 length: 15
clone size: many
J gene: TRBJ2-1
CDR3 protein: CASSLRTGTYNEQFF
CDR3 DNA: TGTGCCAGCAGTCTCAGGACAGGGACCTACAATGAGCAGTTCTTC

V gene: TRBV6-1
D gene: NA
CDR3 length: 13
clone size: many
J gene: TRBJ1-1
CDR3 protein: CASSVSQGNLAFF
CDR3 DNA: TGTGCCAGCAGTGTATCGCAGGGAAATCTAGCTTTCTTT

V gene: TRBV24-1
D gene: TRBD1
CDR3 length: 16
clone size: many
J gene: TRBJ1-2
CDR3 protein: CATSDTGTATPYGYTF
CDR3 DNA: TGTGCCACCAGTGACACAGGGACAGCGACGCCTTATGGCTACACCTTC

V gene: TRBV16
D gene: NA
CDR3 length: 14
clone size: few
J gene: TRBJ1-5
CDR3 protein: CASSPTGRTQPQHF
CDR3 DNA: TGTGCCAGCAGTCCGACGGGGAGGACTCAGCCCCAGCATTTT

V gene: TRBV20-1
D gene: NA
CDR3 length: 11
clone size: few
J gene: TRBJ1-3
CDR3 protein: CRSRSGNTIYF
CDR3 DNA: TGCAGAAGTAGGTCTGGAAACACCATATATTTT

V gene: TRBV20-1
D gene: NA
CDR3 length: 18
clone size: NA
J gene: TRBJ1-5
CDR3 protein: CSARPKGGRGYSNQPQHF
CDR3 DNA: TGCAGTGCTAGGCCGAAGGGGGGCAGGGGTTATAGCAATCAGCCCCAGCATTTT

V gene: TRBV12-3/TRBV12-4
D gene: TRBD1
CDR3 length: 12
clone size: many
J gene: TRBJ1-2
CDR3 protein: CASSTDRGGNTF
CDR3 DNA: TGTGCCAGCAGTACCGACAGGGGAGGAAACACCTTC

V gene: TRBV28
D gene: TRBD1
CDR3 length: 14
clone size: NA
J gene: TRBJ1-1
CDR3 protein: CASRVDREGAEAFF
CDR3 DNA: TGTGCCAGCAGGGTGGACAGGGAGGGCGCTGAAGCTTTCTTT

V gene: TRBV20-1
D gene: NA
CDR3 length: 13
clone size: many
J gene: TRBJ1-4
CDR3 protein: CSARWRDEEKLFF
CDR3 DNA: TGCAGTGCTAGATGGAGGGACGAGGAAAAACTGTTTTTT

V gene: TRBV12-3/TRBV12-4
D gene: TRBD1
CDR3 length: 15
clone size: few
J gene: TRBJ2-7
CDR3 protein: CASTESGTETYEQYF
CDR3 DNA: TGTGCCAGCACTGAATCCGGGACAGAGACCTACGAGCAGTACTTC

V gene: TRBV5-1
D gene: TRBD2
CDR3 length: 15
clone size: NA
J gene: TRBJ2-3
CDR3 protein: CASSRVAGGTDTQYF
CDR3 DNA: TGCGCCAGCAGCCGCGTGGCGGGGGGCACAGATACGCAGTATTTT